This TCR beta chain was identified during a study of identical twins. Overall study findings and caveats: Invariant populations such as MAIT and iNKT cells could partly muddle zero-insertion analyses. Within beta out-of-frame sequences, the excess sharing observed between twins was weaker.

TCRdb re-analysed the 5' RACE reads in MiXCR, keeping a single row per CDR3 protein. The sample comprises a few hundred thousand distinct CDR3 sequences, approximately 17% of which are singletons, and approximately 12% rests with the top ten. The CDR3 is 15 residues long. Trimming at V came to 4 bases and at J to 4 bases, leaving 7 bases not matched to a gene. In germline, CDR1 is MDHEN, CDR2 SYDVKM. Each donor was a healthy Caucasian. This clonotype has at least ten counts. Its cognate antigen is unknown. The sequence was collected from a man aged 50 to 60 in good health. Sequenced: naive T cells sorted from blood. The chain couples TRBV28 to TRBJ2-7; 10 nucleotides align to TRBD2. The CDR3 DNA is TGTGCCAGCAGTTCATTCGGGACTAGCGTGTACGAGCAGTACTTC. It specifies CASSSFGTSVYEQYF.